This TCR beta chain was sequenced for a study of blood T cell repertoires in COVID-19. Study as a whole: Italy, Spain and the United States were the sources of the convalescent and acute COVID-19 samples. The analysed material was cDNA or gDNA that came from T cells, B-cell-depleted T cells, or PBMCs.

Assay: immunoSEQ multiplex PCR; the TCRdb copy retains only in-frame clones and omits some. The repertoire consists of hundreds of thousands of clones, with about nine tenths occurring once and the leading ten covering roughly 2%. This clonotype was sampled from a man younger than 30 with active or convalescent COVID-19. The sequenced sample was peripheral blood.

CDR3 sequence (DNA): TGTGCCAGTAGTACAGTGTTGGGCACAGATACGCAGTATTTT. This codes for CASSTVLGTDTQYF. V is TRBV19 and J is TRBJ2-3; D is unresolved. V was pared by 4 bases and J by 1 base, with 9 bases between. The CDR3 has 14 amino acids. Looked up from germline, CDR1 is LNHDA and CDR2 is SQIVND (reference sequence).